The present entry profiles one T cell receptor beta chain with its context. Its specificity is unknown. The data are from a study of cytomegalovirus exposure and HLA in healthy donors. Study observations and caveats: Sequencing likely produced, as an artifact, a cluster of highly shared sequence variants. In vitro checks showed that a few CMV-associated chains really do target CMV antigens.

Vbeta (60) and Jbeta (13) primers were used in the PCR. Produced via immunoSEQ multiplex PCR; TCRdb's table is partial and in-frame only. The sample lists fewer than 180,000 clones, more than 65% occurring once. Trimming removed 5 bases from V and 3 bases from J; junction bases left unmatched: 18. The CDR3 has 20 residues. The germline CDR1 and CDR2 sequences are SGHNT and YENEEA. The source of this sequence is a man aged 50 to 60 in good health and CMV-seropositive. Sequencing was carried out using PBMCs. This rearrangement joins TRBV11-3 to TRBJ2-2; 10 nucleotides line up with TRBD2. CDR3 amino acids: CASSPGWASGRAEYTGELFF. In DNA form, the CDR3 reads TGTGCCAGCAGCCCCGGCTGGGCTAGCGGGAGAGCGGAATACACCGGGGAGCTGTTTTTT.